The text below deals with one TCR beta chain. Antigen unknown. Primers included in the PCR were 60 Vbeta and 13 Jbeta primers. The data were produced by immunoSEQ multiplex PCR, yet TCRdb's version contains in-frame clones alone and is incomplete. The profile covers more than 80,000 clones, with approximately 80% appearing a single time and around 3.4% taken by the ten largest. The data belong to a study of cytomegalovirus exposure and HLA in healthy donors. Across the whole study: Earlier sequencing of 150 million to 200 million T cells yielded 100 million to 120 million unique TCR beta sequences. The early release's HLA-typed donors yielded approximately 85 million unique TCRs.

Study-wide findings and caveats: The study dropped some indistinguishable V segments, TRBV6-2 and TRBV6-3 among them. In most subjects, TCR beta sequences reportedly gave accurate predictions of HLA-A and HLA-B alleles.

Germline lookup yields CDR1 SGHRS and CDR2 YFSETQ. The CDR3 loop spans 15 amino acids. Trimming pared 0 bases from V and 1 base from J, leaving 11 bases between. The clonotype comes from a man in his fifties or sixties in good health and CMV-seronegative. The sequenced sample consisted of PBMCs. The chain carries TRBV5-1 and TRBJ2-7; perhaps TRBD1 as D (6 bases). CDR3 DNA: TGCGCCAGCAGCTTGGGGACAGCTCCATCCTACGAGCAGTACTTC. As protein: CASSLGTAPSYEQYF.